The present TCR beta chain was sequenced within a study of T-cell memory formation after mild COVID-19. Across the whole study: Largely donor-specific sequence clusters came from a couple of donors.

There are a few counts of this clonotype. TCRalpha and TCRbeta libraries used 5'RACE with constant-segment primers and UMIs. From the 5' RACE reads, TCRdb called clonotypes with MiXCR, one entry per CDR3 protein. The top ten hold less than 4% of the sample, which has fewer than 250,000 distinct CDR3 sequences, more than 9% seen once. V was shortened by 7 bases and J by 2 bases, with 11 bases between the two germline ends. This CDR3 is 14 amino acids long. Per the germline V gene, CDR1 is SGHTA and CDR2 is FQGNSA. The chain is built from TRBV7-2 and TRBJ2-2; D unresolved. This TCR was recovered from a man younger than 35 who had mild COVID-19 (a few samples of this study predate the infection). Cell type and time point are not known. The source material was PBMCs or a T cell subset sorted from them (not recorded which). The CDR3 here is CASISEPNTGELFF. Here the CDR3 DNA reads TGTGCCAGCATCTCTGAGCCCAACACCGGGGAGCTGTTTTTT. Combining the CDR3 with reference TRBV7-2 and TRBJ2-2 gives the whole variable domain GAGVSQSPSNKVTEKGKDVELRCDPISGHTALYWYRQSLGQGLEFLIYFQGNSAPDKSGLPSDRFSAERTGGSVSTLTIQRTQQEDSAVYLCASISEPNTGELFFGEGSRLTVL.